The 26 T cell receptor beta chains presented below share a single source sample, sequenced in a study of blood T cell repertoires in COVID-19. TCRdb's copy holds only in-frame clones and misses some; the assay was immunoSEQ multiplex PCR. The repertoire holds 350,000 to 450,000 clones, more than 75% seen once, with less than 3.5% in the top ten. Material: peripheral blood. The receptors originated from a human donor in a cohort sampled during active COVID-19.

The chain has TRBV28 and TRBJ1-2; no reliable D call. The V gene lost 8 bases and the J gene lost 0 bases, with 10 bases spanning the gap. This CDR3 comprises 13 residues. CDR1 MDHEN and CDR2 SYDVKM come from the germline V gene. The CDR3 loop is CASRTGSNYGYTF. CDR3 nucleotides: TGTGCCAGCCGCACGGGGTCTAACTATGGCTACACCTTC.

This chain links TRBV19 with TRBJ1-6; D perhaps matches TRBD1 (5 bases). The CDR3 consists of 15 residues. Trimming cost V 9 bases and J 6 bases, with 18 bases left between them. Germline CDR1 reads LNHDA; CDR2 reads SQIVND (reference sequence). The CDR3 reads CASAPIGGSNSPLHF. The CDR3 coding sequence is TGTGCCAGCGCACCAATCGGGGGTAGTAATTCACCCCTCCACTTT.

In its sample, this clone was seen a few times. The chain couples TRBV2 to TRBJ2-1; D possibly corresponds to TRBD2 (5 bases). The V gene lost 5 bases and the J gene lost 4 bases, with 9 bases spanning the gap. The CDR3 consists of 13 residues. Germline CDR1 and CDR2: SNHLY and FYNNEI. This CDR3 is CASSRRPYNEQFF. The CDR3 nucleotides read TGTGCCAGCAGTCGGAGGCCTTACAATGAGCAGTTCTTC. The full variable domain, with the rest looked up from reference TRBV2 and TRBJ2-1, is EPEVTQTPSHQVTQMGQEVILRCVPISNHLYFYWYRQILGQKVEFLVSFYNNEISEKSEIFDDQFSVERPDGSNFTLKIRSTKLEDSAMYFCASSRRPYNEQFFGPGTRLTVL.

The V call is TRBV25-1, the J call TRBJ1-2; a possible D gene is TRBD1 (5 bases). This CDR3 has 16 residues. Trimming pared 2 bases from V and 8 bases from J, leaving 21 bases between. Germline values: CDR1 MGHDK, CDR2 SYGVNS. CDR3 DNA sequence: TGTGCCAGCAGTGAAAAGCTCCCGGGACTACGGGAAGGCTACACCTTC. This sequence encodes CASSEKLPGLREGYTF.

The chain recombines TRBV5-6 with TRBJ1-2; tentative D call: TRBD1 (6 bases). V lost 6 bases to trimming and J lost 4 bases, with 19 bases between them. Germline V gene sequence: CDR1 SGHDT, CDR2 YYEEEE. The CDR3 is 15 amino acids. The chain's CDR3 is CASTVGPRGTYGYTF. CDR3 DNA: TGTGCCAGCACCGTGGGGCCAAGGGGGACCTATGGCTACACCTTC.

This rearrangement joins TRBV9 to TRBJ2-7, with 11 nucleotides matching TRBD1. Germline assignment: CDR1 SGDLS and CDR2 YYNGEE. Unmatched junction bases numbered 4, after V lost 3 bases and J lost 5 bases. This CDR3 spans 14 amino acids. The CDR3 bases are TGTGCCAGCAGCGCCCGGGACAGGGGGAACGAGCAGTACTTC. This sequence encodes CASSARDRGNEQYF.

CDR3 sequence (DNA): TGTGCCAGCAGGCCGGACAGGGGGCCAAGCTATGGCTACACCTTC. Protein product: CASRPDRGPSYGYTF. The genes are TRBV6-6 and TRBJ1-2, with 11 bases lining up with TRBD1. Germline V gene lookup returns CDR1 MNHNY and CDR2 SVGAGI (reference sequence). The CDR3 is 15 residues long. V lost 6 bases to trimming and J lost 4 bases; unmatched junction nucleotides: 7.

The V gene is TRBV28, the J gene TRBJ2-1, with 7 positions matching TRBD2. V lost 10 bases, J lost 4 bases, and 10 bases stayed unmatched. Germline CDR1 reads MDHEN; CDR2 reads SYDVKM. CDR3 size: 14 residues. CDR3 sequence (DNA): TGTGCCACAGGACGACTAGCCAGATACAATGAGCAGTTCTTC. As protein: CATGRLARYNEQFF.

This clone showed up just a few times. This chain connects TRBV5-1 to TRBJ2-7; D is possibly TRBD2 (5 bases). Per the germline V gene, CDR1 is SGHRS and CDR2 is YFSETQ. Deletions cut 1 base from V and 1 base from J, with 15 bases between. CDR3 length equals 16 residues. CDR3 sequence (DNA): TGCGCCAGCAGCTTGACCGCAACAAGCGGTTCCTACGAGCAGTACTTC. This gives the protein CASSLTATSGSYEQYF.

The chain employs TRBV5-1 and TRBJ2-1, with 16 bases fitting TRBD2. CDR1 SGHRS and CDR2 YFSETQ come from the germline V gene. The trim removed 4 bases at V and 7 bases at J, leaving 11 bases unmatched. CDR3 length: 18 residues. CDR3 sequence reads: CASSPRGTSGGAWNEQFF. CDR3 in DNA: TGCGCCAGCAGCCCGAGAGGGACTAGCGGGGGGGCGTGGAATGAGCAGTTCTTC. The full variable domain, with the rest looked up from reference TRBV5-1 and TRBJ2-1, is KAGVTQTPRYLIKTRGQQVTLSCSPISGHRSVSWYQQTPGQGLQFLFEYFSETQRNKGNFPGRFSGRQFSNSRSEMNVSTLELGDSALYLCASSPRGTSGGAWNEQFFGPGTRLTVL.

V and J are TRBV15 and TRBJ2-1; the D gene is possibly TRBD2 (6 bases). This CDR3 is built from 14 residues. V lost 3 bases, J lost 4 bases, and 10 bases lay in between. Looked up from germline, CDR1 is LNHNV and CDR2 is YYDKDF (reference sequence). The CDR3 DNA follows: TGTGCCACCAGCAGGGGACTTCAGTACAATGAGCAGTTCTTC. Translated, it gives CATSRGLQYNEQFF.

This clone has just one count. The chain uses TRBV12-3 or TRBV12-4 and TRBJ1-2; D is perhaps TRBD1 (5 bases). V was trimmed by 2 bases and J by 10 bases, leaving 11 bases between them. The CDR3 totals 12 residues. This CDR3 is CASSLPGADYTF. Here the CDR3 DNA reads TGTGCCAGCAGTTTACCTGGGGCGGACTACACCTTC.

V and J are TRBV28 and TRBJ2-7, with TRBD1 matching over 10 bases. The V gene end was trimmed by 4 bases and the J gene end by 1 base; junction bases not matched to a gene: 10. The CDR3 is 17 amino acids. Germline V gives CDR1 MDHEN, CDR2 SYDVKM. CDR3: CASSSAVGTGASYEQYF. CDR3 DNA: TGTGCCAGCAGTTCGGCGGTGGGGACAGGGGCTTCCTACGAGCAGTACTTC.

V and J are TRBV7-2 and TRBJ1-5; no definite D call. Germline V gives CDR1 SGHTA, CDR2 FQGNSA. There are 15 residues in the CDR3. The V gene lost 1 base and the J gene lost 1 base, with 8 bases spanning the gap. The CDR3 is CASSLVSGSNQPQHF. The CDR3 DNA reads TGTGCCAGCAGCTTAGTATCGGGGAGCAATCAGCCCCAGCATTTT.

The V gene is TRBV5-5, the J gene TRBJ2-3, with TRBD2 matching 8 bases. The germline V gene encodes CDR1 SGHKS and CDR2 YYEKEE (reference sequence). This CDR3 has 16 amino acids. The ends lost 3 bases at V and 2 bases at J; junction bases unmatched: 8. The CDR3 sequence: CASSSPRGGPTDTQYF. DNA for the CDR3: TGTGCCAGCAGCTCCCCACGGGGGGGCCCCACAGATACGCAGTATTTT.

In DNA, the CDR3 is TGCAGCGTGAAGGAGGGTTTTGAAGCTTTCTTT. Amino acids: CSVKEGFEAFF. This rearrangement joins TRBV29-1 to TRBJ1-1; D remains ambiguous. Trimming pared 6 bases from V and 7 bases from J, leaving 12 bases between. The CDR3 has 11 amino acids. Germline loops: CDR1 SQVTM, CDR2 ANQGSEA.

The CDR3 region is CATRGQYISGANVLTF. CDR3 nucleotides: TGTGCCACTAGGGGACAGTACATCTCTGGGGCCAACGTCCTGACTTTC. V usage is TRBV3-1 (or the pseudogene TRBV3-2) and J usage is TRBJ2-6; 7 bases fit TRBD1. The junction had 9 bases not matched to a gene; V was cut back by 10 bases and J by 0 bases. From germline, CDR1 is LGHDT and CDR2 YNNKEL (reference sequence). The CDR3 has 16 residues.

The V gene is TRBV5-6, the J gene TRBJ2-5; 10 nucleotides align to TRBD2. CDR3 length: 15 residues. Germline V gives CDR1 SGHDT, CDR2 YYEEEE. Trimming removed 4 bases from V and 0 bases from J; junction bases left unmatched: 3. The CDR3 protein is CASSPGLADQETQYF. Written as DNA, the CDR3 is TGTGCCAGCAGCCCCGGACTAGCGGACCAAGAGACCCAGTACTTC.

This rearrangement joins TRBV2 to TRBJ1-4, with a possible D match to TRBD1 (5 bases). Germline V gene sequence: CDR1 SNHLY, CDR2 FYNNEI. The CDR3 has 15 amino acids. V dropped 3 bases and J dropped 8 bases, with 16 bases sitting between them. The DNA of the CDR3 is TGTGCCAGCAGTGACCGGGACGGGAGACGGGAAAAACTGTTTTTT. Translated: CASSDRDGRREKLFF.

The chain couples TRBV28 to TRBJ2-3; D may be TRBD2 (5 bases). CDR3 length: 14 amino acids. Per the germline V gene, CDR1 is MDHEN and CDR2 is SYDVKM. Trimming removed 6 bases at V and 3 bases at J, with 13 bases between. CDR3 sequence reads: CASSPDSMTDTQYF. In DNA, the CDR3 is TGTGCCAGCAGCCCGGACTCGATGACAGATACGCAGTATTTT.

The chain carries TRBV19 and TRBJ1-1; no firm D call. The ends were cut back, 4 bases at V and 0 bases at J, with 18 bases in the middle. CDR1 is LNHDA, CDR2 SQIVND, per germline (reference sequence). This CDR3 has 17 residues. The CDR3 DNA is TGTGCCAGTAGTAACCTAGGGCGTTGGGGAGTGAACACTGAAGCTTTCTTT. Amino acid sequence: CASSNLGRWGVNTEAFF.

The chain combines TRBV24-1 with TRBJ2-3; 11 nucleotides line up with TRBD1. Germline V gene lookup returns CDR1 KGHDR and CDR2 SFDVKD. The V gene end was trimmed by 2 bases and the J gene end by 5 bases; junction bases not matched to a gene: 2. The CDR3 contains 15 residues. This chain's CDR3 is CATSDSGTGGDTQYF. For the CDR3, the DNA is TGTGCCACCAGTGATTCCGGGACAGGGGGAGATACGCAGTATTTT.

The chain has TRBV7-2 and TRBJ2-7, with D possibly matching TRBD1 (5 bases). V gave up 5 bases and J gave up 7 bases, with 24 bases separating them. The CDR3 runs 16 residues. Germline CDR1 SGHTA, CDR2 FQGNSA. CDR3 bases: TGTGCCAGCAGCGCCCCCCCGCAGGGCGGACGGGTAGAGCAGTACTTC. It translates to CASSAPPQGGRVEQYF. Full variable domain (outside the CDR3, taken from reference TRBV7-2 and TRBJ2-7): GAGVSQSPSNKVTEKGKDVELRCDPISGHTALYWYRQSLGQGLEFLIYFQGNSAPDKSGLPSDRFSAERTGGSVSTLTIQRTQQEDSAVYLCASSAPPQGGRVEQYFGPGTRLTVT.

The rearrangement uses TRBV2 and TRBJ2-7; TRBD2 might be the D (5 bases). CDR1 is SNHLY and CDR2 is FYNNEI in the germline V gene. The V and J ends lost 11 bases and 0 bases respectively, with 17 bases between them. The CDR3 is 14 amino acids. In DNA, the CDR3 is TGTGCCGGAAAGGAGGAGCGAACCTCCTACGAGCAGTACTTC. Its protein is CAGKEERTSYEQYF. Full variable domain (remainder filled in from reference TRBV2 and TRBJ2-7): EPEVTQTPSHQVTQMGQEVILRCVPISNHLYFYWYRQILGQKVEFLVSFYNNEISEKSEIFDDQFSVERPDGSNFTLKIRSTKLEDSAMYFCAGKEERTSYEQYFGPGTRLTVT.

This chain connects TRBV7-9 to TRBJ1-1, with D possibly TRBD1 on 5 matching bases. This CDR3 comprises 13 residues. Germline V gene lookup returns CDR1 SEHNR and CDR2 FQNEAQ (reference sequence). The V end was cut by 11 bases, the J end by 2 bases, with 15 bases between. CDR3 loop: CAGERRVNTEAFF. The CDR3 DNA follows: TGTGCCGGAGAGCGCAGGGTAAACACTGAAGCTTTCTTT.

CDR3 bases: TGTGCCAGCAGCGGGGAGCCCGGAAACACCATATATTTT. Amino acid sequence: CASSGEPGNTIYF. The chain carries TRBV6-5 and TRBJ1-3; the D is unclear. Germline V gene data show CDR1 as MNHEY and CDR2 as SVGAGI. This CDR3 contains 13 residues. The V end lost 6 bases, the J end lost 4 bases, and 10 bases lay between the germline ends.